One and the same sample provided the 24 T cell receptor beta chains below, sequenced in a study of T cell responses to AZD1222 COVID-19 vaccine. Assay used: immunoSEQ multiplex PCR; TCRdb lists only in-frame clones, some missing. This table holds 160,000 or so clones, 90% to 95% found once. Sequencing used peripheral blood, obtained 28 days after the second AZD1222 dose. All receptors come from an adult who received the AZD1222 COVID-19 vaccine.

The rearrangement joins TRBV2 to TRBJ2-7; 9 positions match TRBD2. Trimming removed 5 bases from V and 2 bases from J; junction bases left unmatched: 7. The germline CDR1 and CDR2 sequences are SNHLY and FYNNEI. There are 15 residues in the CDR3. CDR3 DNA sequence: TGTGCCAGCAGTCGAGCCGGGACTAGCACCTACGAGCAGTACTTC. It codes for CASSRAGTSTYEQYF.

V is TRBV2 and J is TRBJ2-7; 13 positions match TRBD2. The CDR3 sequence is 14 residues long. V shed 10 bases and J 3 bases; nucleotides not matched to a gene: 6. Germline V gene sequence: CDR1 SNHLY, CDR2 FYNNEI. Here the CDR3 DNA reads TGTGCCACCTCGGGACTAGCGGGAATCTACGAGCAGTACTTC. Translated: CATSGLAGIYEQYF.

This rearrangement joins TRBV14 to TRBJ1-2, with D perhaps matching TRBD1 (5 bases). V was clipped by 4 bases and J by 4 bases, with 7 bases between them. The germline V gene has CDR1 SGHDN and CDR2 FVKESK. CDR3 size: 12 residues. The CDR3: CASSLGTYGYTF. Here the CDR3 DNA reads TGTGCCAGCAGCCTTGGGACCTATGGCTACACCTTC.

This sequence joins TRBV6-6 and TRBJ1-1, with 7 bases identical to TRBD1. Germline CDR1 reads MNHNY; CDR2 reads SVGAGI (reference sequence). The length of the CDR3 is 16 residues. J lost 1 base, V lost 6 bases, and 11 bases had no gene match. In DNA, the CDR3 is TGTGCCAGCAGCCTTACCCAAACAGGGGCGAACACTGAAGCTTTCTTT. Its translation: CASSLTQTGANTEAFF.

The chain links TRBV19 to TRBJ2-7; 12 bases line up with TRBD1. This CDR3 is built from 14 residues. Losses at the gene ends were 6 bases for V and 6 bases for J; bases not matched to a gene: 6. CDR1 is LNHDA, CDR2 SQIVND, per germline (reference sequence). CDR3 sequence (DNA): TGTGCCAGTAGCCCCGGGACAGGGGGCGCCGAGCAGTACTTC. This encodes CASSPGTGGAEQYF. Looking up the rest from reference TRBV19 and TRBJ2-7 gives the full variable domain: DGGITQSPKYLFRKEGQNVTLSCEQNLNHDAMYWYRQDPGQGLRLIYYSQIVNDFQKGDIAEGYSVSREKKESFPLTVTSAQKNPTAFYLCASSPGTGGAEQYFGPGTRLTVT.

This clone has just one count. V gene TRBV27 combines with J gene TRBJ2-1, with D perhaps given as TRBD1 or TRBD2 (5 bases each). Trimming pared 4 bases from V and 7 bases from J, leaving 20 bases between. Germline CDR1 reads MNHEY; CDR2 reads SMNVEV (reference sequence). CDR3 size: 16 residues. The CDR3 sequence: CASSYLTARGWNEQFF. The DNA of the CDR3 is TGTGCCAGCAGTTATCTGACAGCGAGGGGCTGGAATGAGCAGTTCTTC.

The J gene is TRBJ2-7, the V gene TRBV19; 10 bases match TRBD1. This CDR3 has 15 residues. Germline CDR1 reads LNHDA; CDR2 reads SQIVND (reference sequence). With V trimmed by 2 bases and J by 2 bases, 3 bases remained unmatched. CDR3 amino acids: CASSIPGQGAYEQYF. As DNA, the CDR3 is TGTGCCAGTAGTATACCAGGACAGGGGGCCTACGAGCAGTACTTC.

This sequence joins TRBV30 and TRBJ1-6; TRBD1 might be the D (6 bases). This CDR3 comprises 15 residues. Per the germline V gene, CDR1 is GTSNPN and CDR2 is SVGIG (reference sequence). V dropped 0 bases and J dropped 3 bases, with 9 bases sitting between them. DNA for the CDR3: TGTGCCTGGAGTGTACAGGGAGGCTATAATTCACCCCTCCACTTT. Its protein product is CAWSVQGGYNSPLHF.

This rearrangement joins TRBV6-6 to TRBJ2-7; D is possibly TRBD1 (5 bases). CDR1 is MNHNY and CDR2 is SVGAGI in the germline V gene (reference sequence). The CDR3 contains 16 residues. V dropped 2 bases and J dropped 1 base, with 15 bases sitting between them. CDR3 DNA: TGTGCCAGCAGTTACACTTCCCCAGGGTTATCCTACGAGCAGTACTTC. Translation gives CASSYTSPGLSYEQYF.

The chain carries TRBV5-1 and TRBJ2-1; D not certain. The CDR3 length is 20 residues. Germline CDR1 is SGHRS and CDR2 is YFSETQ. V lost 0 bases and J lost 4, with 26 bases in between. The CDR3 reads CASSLVPVLSAQIRYNEQFF. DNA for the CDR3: TGCGCCAGCAGCTTGGTTCCAGTTCTGTCGGCCCAAATTAGGTACAATGAGCAGTTCTTC. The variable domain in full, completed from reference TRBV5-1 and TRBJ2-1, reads KAGVTQTPRYLIKTRGQQVTLSCSPISGHRSVSWYQQTPGQGLQFLFEYFSETQRNKGNFPGRFSGRQFSNSRSEMNVSTLELGDSALYLCASSLVPVLSAQIRYNEQFFGPGTRLTVL.

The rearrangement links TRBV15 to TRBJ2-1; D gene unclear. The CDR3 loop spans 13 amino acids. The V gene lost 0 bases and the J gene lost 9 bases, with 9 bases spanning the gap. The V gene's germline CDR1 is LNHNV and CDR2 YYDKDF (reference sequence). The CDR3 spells CATSRDLLGEQFF. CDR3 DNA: TGTGCCACCAGCAGAGATCTCTTGGGTGAGCAGTTCTTC.

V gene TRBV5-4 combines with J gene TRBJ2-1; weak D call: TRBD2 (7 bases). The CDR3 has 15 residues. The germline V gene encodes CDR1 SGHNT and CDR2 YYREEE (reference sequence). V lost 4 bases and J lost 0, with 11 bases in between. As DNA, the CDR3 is TGTGCCAGCAGCGGGGCGGGGGCCTCCTACAATGAGCAGTTCTTC. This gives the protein CASSGAGASYNEQFF.

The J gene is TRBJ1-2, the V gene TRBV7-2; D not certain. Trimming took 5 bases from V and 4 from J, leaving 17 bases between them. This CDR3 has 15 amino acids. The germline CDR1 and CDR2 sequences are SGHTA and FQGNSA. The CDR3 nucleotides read TGTGCCAGCAGCACCGACTCCACAAGGTTCTATGGCTACACCTTC. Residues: CASSTDSTRFYGYTF.

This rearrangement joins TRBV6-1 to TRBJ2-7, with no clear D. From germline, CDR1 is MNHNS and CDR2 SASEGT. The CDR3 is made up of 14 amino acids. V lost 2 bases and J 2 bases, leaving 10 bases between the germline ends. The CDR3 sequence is CASSELGSTYEQYF. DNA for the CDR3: TGTGCCAGCAGTGAATTGGGGTCCACCTACGAGCAGTACTTC.

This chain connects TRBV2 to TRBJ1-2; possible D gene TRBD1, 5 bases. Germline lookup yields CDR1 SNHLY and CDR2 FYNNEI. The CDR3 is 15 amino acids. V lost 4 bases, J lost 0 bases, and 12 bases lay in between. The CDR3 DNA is TGTGCCAGCAGTGCCGGGGCGTTATCTAACTATGGCTACACCTTC. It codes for CASSAGALSNYGYTF. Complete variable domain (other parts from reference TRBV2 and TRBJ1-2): EPEVTQTPSHQVTQMGQEVILRCVPISNHLYFYWYRQILGQKVEFLVSFYNNEISEKSEIFDDQFSVERPDGSNFTLKIRSTKLEDSAMYFCASSAGALSNYGYTFGSGTRLTVV.

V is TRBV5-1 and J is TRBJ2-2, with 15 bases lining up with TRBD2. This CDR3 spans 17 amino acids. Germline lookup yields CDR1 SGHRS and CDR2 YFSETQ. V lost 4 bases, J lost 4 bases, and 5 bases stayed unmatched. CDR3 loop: CASSGGLAGGGTGELFF. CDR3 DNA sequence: TGCGCCAGCAGCGGGGGACTAGCGGGAGGAGGCACCGGGGAGCTGTTTTTT.

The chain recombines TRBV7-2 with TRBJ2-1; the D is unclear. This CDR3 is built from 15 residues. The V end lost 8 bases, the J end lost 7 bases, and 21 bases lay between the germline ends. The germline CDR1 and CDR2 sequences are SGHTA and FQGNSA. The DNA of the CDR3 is TGTGCCAGCGATTACCGGGCCCGAAGCATAAATGAGCAGTTCTTC. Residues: CASDYRARSINEQFF. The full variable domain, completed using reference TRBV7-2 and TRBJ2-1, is GAGVSQSPSNKVTEKGKDVELRCDPISGHTALYWYRQSLGQGLEFLIYFQGNSAPDKSGLPSDRFSAERTGGSVSTLTIQRTQQEDSAVYLCASDYRARSINEQFFGPGTRLTVL.

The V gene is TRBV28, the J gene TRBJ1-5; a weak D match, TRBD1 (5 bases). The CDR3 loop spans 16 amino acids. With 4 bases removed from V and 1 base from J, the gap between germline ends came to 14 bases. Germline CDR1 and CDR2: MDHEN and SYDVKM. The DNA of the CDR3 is TGTGCCAGCAGTTCCCCTCCGGGGACCAGCAATCAGCCCCAGCATTTT. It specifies CASSSPPGTSNQPQHF.

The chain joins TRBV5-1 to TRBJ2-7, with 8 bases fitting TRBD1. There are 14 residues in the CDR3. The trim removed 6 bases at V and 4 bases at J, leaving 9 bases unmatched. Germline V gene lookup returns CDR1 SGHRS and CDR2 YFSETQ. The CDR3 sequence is CASTPGTGLYEQYF. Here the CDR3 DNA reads TGCGCCAGCACACCCGGGACAGGCCTATACGAGCAGTACTTC.

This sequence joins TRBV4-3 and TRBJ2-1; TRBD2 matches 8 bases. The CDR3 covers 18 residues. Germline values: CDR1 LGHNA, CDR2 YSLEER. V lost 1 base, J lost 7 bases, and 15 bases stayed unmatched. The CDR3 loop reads CASSQVARFEREWNEQFF. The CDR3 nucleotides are TGCGCCAGCAGCCAAGTTGCGAGATTCGAGCGGGAGTGGAATGAGCAGTTCTTC.

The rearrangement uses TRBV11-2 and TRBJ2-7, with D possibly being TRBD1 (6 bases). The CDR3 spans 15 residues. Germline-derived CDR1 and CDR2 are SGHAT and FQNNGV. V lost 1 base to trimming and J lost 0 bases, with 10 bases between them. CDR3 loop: CASSLGQDRSYEQYF. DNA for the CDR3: TGTGCCAGCAGCTTAGGACAGGACCGCTCCTACGAGCAGTACTTC.

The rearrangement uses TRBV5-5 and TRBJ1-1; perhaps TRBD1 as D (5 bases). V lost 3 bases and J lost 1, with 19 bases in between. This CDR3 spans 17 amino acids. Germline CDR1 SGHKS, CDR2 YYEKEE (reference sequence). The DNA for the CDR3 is TGTGCCAGCAGCTCCCCGGGCAGGGAGGGACGGAACACTGAAGCTTTCTTT. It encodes CASSSPGREGRNTEAFF.

This CDR3 is CASSRQGGGTEAFF. In DNA form, the CDR3 reads TGTGCCAGCTCACGACAGGGAGGCGGCACTGAAGCTTTCTTT. This rearrangement joins TRBV18 to TRBJ1-1; TRBD1 matches at 7 bases. The germline gives CDR1 KGHSH, CDR2 LQKENI. This CDR3 comprises 14 residues. The V segment lost 4 bases and the J segment 4 bases; nucleotides outside the gene matches: 6.

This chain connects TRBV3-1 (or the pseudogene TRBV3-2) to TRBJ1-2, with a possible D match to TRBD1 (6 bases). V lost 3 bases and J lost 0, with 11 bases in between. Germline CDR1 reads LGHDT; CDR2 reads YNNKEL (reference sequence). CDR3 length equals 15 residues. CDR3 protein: CASSHTGSPNYGYTF. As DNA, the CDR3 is TGTGCCAGCAGCCACACAGGGAGCCCTAACTATGGCTACACCTTC.